The rows below give T cell receptor beta chains drawn from one sample of a study of TIL therapy for anti-PD-1-resistant metastatic lung cancer. Measured with immunoSEQ multiplex PCR; TCRdb has only the in-frame clones, and not every one. Of some 57,000 clones listed, about nine tenths are singletons. The material was blood, obtained at baseline. These receptor sequences come from a person aged 25 to 80 with non-small cell lung cancer. CDR3s include the opening cysteine and the closing phenylalanine or tryptophan. The D gene is left open where the match is weak. The size field is filled for only some rows; it gives once, few, many or a size class.

V	D	size	J	DNA	CDR3
TRBV5-1	-	-	TRBJ1-1	TGCGCCAGCAGCCCAACAGGGTACACTGAAGCTTTCTTT	CASSPTGYTEAFF
TRBV19	TRBD1	-	TRBJ1-1	TGTGCCAGTAGTGCACAGGGGGCGGGAACTGAAGCTTTCTTT	CASSAQGAGTEAFF
TRBV9	-	-	TRBJ2-2	TGTGCCAGCAGCGAGCCCTCACAAATCGGGGAGCTGTTTTTT	CASSEPSQIGELFF
TRBV29-1	-	-	TRBJ2-1	TGCAGCGCTAAACAGGGAGGTGGCTCCTACAATGAGCAGTTCTTC	CSAKQGGGSYNEQFF
TRBV5-8	-	-	TRBJ2-7	TGTGCCAGCAGCTTGGAGGGCCCCCTGGACGAGCAGTACTTC	CASSLEGPLDEQYF
TRBV10-1	-	-	TRBJ2-3	TGCGCCAGCAGTGAGTCTCCAGGCCTTCGCACAGATACGCAGTATTTT	CASSESPGLRTDTQYF
TRBV4-1	-	-	TRBJ1-2	TGCGCCAGCAGCCACGGACGGGGGTCGCCCTACACCTTC	CASSHGRGSPYTF
TRBV10-1	-	-	TRBJ2-4	TGCGCCAGCAGTGAAGGGCAAGGGGTCGCCAAAAACATTCAGTACTTC	CASSEGQGVAKNIQYF
TRBV28	-	-	TRBJ2-7	TGTGCCAGCAGTTCCCCACAGGGGGGGGACTACGAGCAGTACTTC	CASSSPQGGDYEQYF
TRBV4-1	-	-	TRBJ1-3	TGCGCCAGCAGCCAATCAGGGGTCCTCTCTGGAAACACCATATATTTT	CASSQSGVLSGNTIYF
TRBV4-2	TRBD2	-	TRBJ2-3	TGTGCCAGCAGCCTGAGGACTAGCGGGATGGGCACAGATACGCAGTATTTT	CASSLRTSGMGTDTQYF
TRBV28	-	-	TRBJ1-4	TGTGCCAGCAGTAGAAGCCGGGGGTCGGCTAATGAAAAACTGTTTTTT	CASSRSRGSANEKLFF
TRBV19	-	few	TRBJ1-3	TGTGCCAGTAGTATCCCCCAGGGCCGGACCACCATATATTTT	CASSIPQGRTTIYF
TRBV18	TRBD1	-	TRBJ2-1	TGTGCCAGCTCACCTGGACAGGGGCCCTACAATGAGCAGTTCTTC	CASSPGQGPYNEQFF
TRBV6-5	-	-	TRBJ1-4	TGTGCCAGCAGGGCGGGGGAAAAACTGTTTTTT	CASRAGEKLFF
TRBV4-1	TRBD1	-	TRBJ2-7	TGCGCCAGCAGCCAAGGCCCTTCGGACAGGCACCCCAACTTC	CASSQGPSDRHPNF
TRBV5-1	-	-	TRBJ2-7	TGCGCCAGCAGCAGACAGACAGGTTCCTACGAGCAGTACTTC	CASSRQTGSYEQYF
TRBV10-3	-	once	TRBJ1-4	TGTGCCATCAGTGACAGTTCAAAGGGAGAAAAACTGTTTTTT	CAISDSSKGEKLFF
TRBV7-3	-	-	TRBJ2-2	TGTGCCAGCAGCGTCAGAGGCGGTAACACCGGGGAGCTGTTTTTT	CASSVRGGNTGELFF
TRBV28	-	-	TRBJ1-4	TGTGCCAGCAGTTTTACGGTGGGTGGGGAAAAACTGTTTTTT	CASSFTVGGEKLFF
TRBV29-1	-	-	TRBJ2-3	TGCAGCGTCGAGATGGGTTTGGCAGATACGCAGTATTTT	CSVEMGLADTQYF
TRBV19	-	once	TRBJ1-4	TGTGCCATACAGCGCCAACAGTTCTTGAATGAAAAACTGTTTTTT	CAIQRQQFLNEKLFF
TRBV7-3	-	-	TRBJ2-6	TGTGCCAGCAGCCCCCAGGTCGGGGGGCTTAGGGCCAACGTCCTGACTTTC	CASSPQVGGLRANVLTF
TRBV1	-	-	TRBJ1-1	TGCACCAGCAGCCAAGATCCTGAGTGTGCAGGGGATAGGATAGTGGGCACTGAAGCTTTCTTT	CTSSQDPECAGDRIVGTEAFF
TRBV12-3/TRBV12-4	TRBD1	-	TRBJ2-7	TGTGCCAGCAGTTTAAGACAGGGGGACGAGCAGTACTTC	CASSLRQGDEQYF